Described below is a single T cell receptor (beta chain) sequence and its context. The CDR3 runs 14 residues. CDR1 and CDR2 from the germline V gene are LGHNT and FRNRAP. V shed 6 bases and J 0 bases; nucleotides not matched to a gene: 4. This record belongs to a study of T cell changes during pregnancy in multiple sclerosis. TCRdb keeps only in-frame clones here, not all; method: immunoSEQ multiplex PCR. The table has around 100,000 clones, around 94% seen once; the top ten hold about 0.88%. This specimen consisted of peripheral blood, obtained after pregnancy. The sequence came from a female donor with multiple sclerosis, enrolled in a pregnancy study. V and J are TRBV12-5 and TRBJ2-7; 8 bases agree with TRBD1. The CDR3 reads CASGTGTGSYEQYF. CDR3 nucleotide sequence: TGTGCTAGTGGCACCGGGACAGGCTCCTACGAGCAGTACTTC.